This TCR beta chain was sequenced during a study of T cell responses to AZD1222 COVID-19 vaccine. General observations from the study: White British donors predominated, females outnumbered males, and clonal diversity was possibly underestimated.

Repertoires were generated with immunoSEQ multiplex PCR, while TCRdb's copy carries only in-frame clones and drops some. The table lists about 120,000 clones, 80% to 90% of them singletons. Unmatched junction bases numbered 3, after V lost 8 bases and J lost 3 bases. The CDR3 sequence is 14 residues long. The germline V gene encodes CDR1 KGHDR and CDR2 SFDVKD. Concerning this clone: As yet, its antigen is unknown.

The rearrangement joins TRBV24-1 to TRBJ2-3, with 11 nucleotides matching TRBD1. This TCR came from an adult in good health. This material consisted of peripheral blood, taken on day 0 of AZD1222 vaccination. The CDR3 region is CATIGQGATDTQYF. The CDR3 region has the DNA TGTGCCACCATCGGACAGGGGGCGACAGATACGCAGTATTTT.